This paragraph reports one T cell receptor (beta chain). The target antigen is unknown. The sample comes from a study of glioma-infiltrating T cells. Findings of the study overall: Tissue and blood shared very few CDR3 sequences. Tissue-blood divergence was below expectation in non-neoplastic patients, above in gliomas.

The iRepertoire nested amplicon-rescue multiplex PCR amplified TCR alpha and beta CDR3s from RNA. Tissue mRNA or PBMC total RNA, 100-400 ng, went into one-step reverse transcription and amplification. TCRdb redid the calling of the multiplex PCR reads with MiXCR, one entry per CDR3 protein. The sample records approximately 45,000 distinct CDR3 sequences, about 20% being singletons. Trimming cost V 0 bases and J 6 bases; bases outside gene matches: 9. Germline V gene sequence: CDR1 SGHKS, CDR2 YYEKEE (reference sequence). The CDR3 totals 16 residues. The clonotype comes from a human donor with low-grade glioma or glioblastoma, undergoing nonglioma brain surgery, or in good health (not recorded which). The rearrangement links TRBV5-5 to TRBJ2-1; 7 bases align to TRBD2. The sequencing sample was made of glioma tissue, nonneoplastic brain tissue, or PBMCs (not recorded which). In DNA form, the CDR3 reads TGTGCCAGCAGCTTGGCAATGACTAGCTCGGGCAATGAGCAGTTCTTC. As protein: CASSLAMTSSGNEQFF.